Reported below is one TCR beta chain. Its antigen is still unknown. The sample comes from a study of shared clonotypes between healthy human individuals. Study findings and constraints: Naive subsets usually exceeded memory subsets in estimated richness. Clonotypes shared by all four donors outscored non-shared clonotypes in generation probability. The low donor count limited represented genetic and exposure-history diversity.

Per the original methods: Junction-only sequences produced by ImmunoSEQ had no quality scores, so filtering differed. Some clones are missing from TCRdb's copy, which holds only in-frame ones; the method was immunoSEQ multiplex PCR. The V and J calls and clone size were taken over from that table, and D and trimming were inferred from the DNA. The sample has about 2.4 million clones, approximately 94% seen once; the top ten hold about 0.38%. The CDR3 is made up of 12 amino acids. The germline gives CDR1 SQVTM, CDR2 ANQGSEA. V is TRBV29-1 and J is TRBJ2-7; tentatively, D is TRBD1 (6 bases). The receptor's source is a man younger than 35 in good health. Some clones in this sample may be carry-over from other donors' samples. The sequenced material came from naive CD4+ T cells from PBMCs. Subset indicated: CD45RA+ positively selected. CDR3: CSAIRGSYEQYF. The CDR3 DNA reads as TGCAGTGCTATTAGGGGGTCCTACGAGCAGTACTTC.